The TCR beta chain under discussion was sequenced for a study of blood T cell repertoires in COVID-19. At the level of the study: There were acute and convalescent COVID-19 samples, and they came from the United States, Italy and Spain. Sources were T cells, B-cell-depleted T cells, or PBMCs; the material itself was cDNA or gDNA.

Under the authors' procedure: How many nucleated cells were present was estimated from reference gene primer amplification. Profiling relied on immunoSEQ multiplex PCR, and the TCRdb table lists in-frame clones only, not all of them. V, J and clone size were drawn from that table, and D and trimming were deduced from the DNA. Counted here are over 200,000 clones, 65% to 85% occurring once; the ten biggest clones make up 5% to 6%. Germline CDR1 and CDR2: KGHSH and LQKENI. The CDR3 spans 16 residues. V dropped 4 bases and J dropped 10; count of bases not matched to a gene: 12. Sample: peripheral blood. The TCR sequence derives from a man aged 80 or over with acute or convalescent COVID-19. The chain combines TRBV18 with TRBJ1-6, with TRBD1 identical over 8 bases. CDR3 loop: CASSLPITGGSSPLHF. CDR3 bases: TGTGCCAGCTCACTACCCATAACAGGGGGAAGCTCACCCCTCCACTTT.